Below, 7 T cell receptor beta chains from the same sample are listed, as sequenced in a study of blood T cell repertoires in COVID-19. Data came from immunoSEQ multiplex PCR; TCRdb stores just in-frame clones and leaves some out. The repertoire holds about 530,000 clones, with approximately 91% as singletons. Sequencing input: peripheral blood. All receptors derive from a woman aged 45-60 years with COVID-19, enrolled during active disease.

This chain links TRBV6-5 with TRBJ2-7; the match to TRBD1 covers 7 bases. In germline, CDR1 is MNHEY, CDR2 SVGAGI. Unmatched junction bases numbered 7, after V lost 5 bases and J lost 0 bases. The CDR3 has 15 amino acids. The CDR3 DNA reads TGTGCCAGCAGTCCTCTCCGGGACAGCTCCTACGAGCAGTACTTC. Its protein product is CASSPLRDSSYEQYF.

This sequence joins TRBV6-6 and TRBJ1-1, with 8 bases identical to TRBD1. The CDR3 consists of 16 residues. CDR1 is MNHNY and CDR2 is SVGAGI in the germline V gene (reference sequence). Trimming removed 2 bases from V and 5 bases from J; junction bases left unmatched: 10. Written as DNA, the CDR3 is TGTGCCAGCAGTTACGGACAGGGCGCTGGGGGTACTGAAGCTTTCTTT. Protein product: CASSYGQGAGGTEAFF.

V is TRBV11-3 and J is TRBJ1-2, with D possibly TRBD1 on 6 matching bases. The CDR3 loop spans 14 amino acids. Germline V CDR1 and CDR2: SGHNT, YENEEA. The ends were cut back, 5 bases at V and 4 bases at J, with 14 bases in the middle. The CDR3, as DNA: TGTGCCAGCAGCCTAAGCGGGGGCTCCTATGGCTACACCTTC. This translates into CASSLSGGSYGYTF. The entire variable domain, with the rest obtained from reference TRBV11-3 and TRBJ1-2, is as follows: EAGVVQSPRYKIIEKKQPVAFWCNPISGHNTLYWYLQNLGQGPELLIRYENEEAVDDSQLPKDRFSAERLKGVDSTLKIQPAELGDSAVYLCASSLSGGSYGYTFGSGTRLTVV.

The CDR3 sequence: CATSAHRVDGYTF. The CDR3 coding sequence is TGTGCCACCAGTGCCCACAGGGTAGATGGCTACACCTTC. The chain employs TRBV24-1 and TRBJ1-2, with D possibly TRBD1 on 6 matching bases. CDR1 is KGHDR, CDR2 SFDVKD, per germline. The CDR3 extends over 13 amino acids. Between the trimmed V and J ends, which lost 5 bases and 6 bases, there was a span of 12 bases.

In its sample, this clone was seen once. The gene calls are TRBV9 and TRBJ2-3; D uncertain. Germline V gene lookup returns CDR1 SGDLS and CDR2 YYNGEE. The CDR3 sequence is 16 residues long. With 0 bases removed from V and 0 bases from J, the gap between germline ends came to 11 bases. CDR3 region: CASSVDGGASTDTQYF. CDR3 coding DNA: TGTGCCAGCAGCGTAGATGGCGGAGCTAGCACAGATACGCAGTATTTT.

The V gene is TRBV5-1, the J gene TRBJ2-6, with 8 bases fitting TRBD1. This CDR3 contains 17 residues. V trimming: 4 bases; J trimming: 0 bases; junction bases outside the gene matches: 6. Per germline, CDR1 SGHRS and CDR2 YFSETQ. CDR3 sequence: CASSARGPSSGANVLTF. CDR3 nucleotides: TGCGCCAGCAGCGCCAGGGGGCCCAGCTCTGGGGCCAACGTCCTGACTTTC.

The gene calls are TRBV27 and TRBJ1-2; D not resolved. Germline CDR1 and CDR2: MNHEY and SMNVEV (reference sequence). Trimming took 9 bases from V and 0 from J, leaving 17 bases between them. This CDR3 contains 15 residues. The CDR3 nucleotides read TGTGCCAGTGGAGCGGAGGGTATAGCTAACTATGGCTACACCTTC. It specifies CASGAEGIANYGYTF.